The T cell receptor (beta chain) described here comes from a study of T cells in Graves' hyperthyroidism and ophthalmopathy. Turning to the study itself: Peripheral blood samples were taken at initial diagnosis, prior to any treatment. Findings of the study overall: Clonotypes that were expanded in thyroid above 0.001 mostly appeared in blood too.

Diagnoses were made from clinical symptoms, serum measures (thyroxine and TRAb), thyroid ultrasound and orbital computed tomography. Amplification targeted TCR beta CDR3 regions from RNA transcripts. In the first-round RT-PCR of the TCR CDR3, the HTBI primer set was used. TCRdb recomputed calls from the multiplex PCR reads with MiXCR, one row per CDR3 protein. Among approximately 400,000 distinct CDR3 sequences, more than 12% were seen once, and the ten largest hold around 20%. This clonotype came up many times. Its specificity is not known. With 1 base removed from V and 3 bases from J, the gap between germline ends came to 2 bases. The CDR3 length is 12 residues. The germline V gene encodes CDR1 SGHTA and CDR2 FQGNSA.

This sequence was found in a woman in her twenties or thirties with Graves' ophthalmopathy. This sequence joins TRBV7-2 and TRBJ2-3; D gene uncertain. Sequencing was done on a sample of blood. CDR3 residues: CASSLDTDTQYF. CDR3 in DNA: TGTGCCAGCAGCTTAGATACAGATACGCAGTATTTT.